These T cell receptor beta chains were read from a single sample in a study of sequential checkpoint blockade in melanoma. TCRdb's copy holds only in-frame clones and misses some; the assay was immunoSEQ multiplex PCR. The data show 10,000 or so clones, around 83% seen once. Sequences were derived from CD8+ T cells sorted from blood (inferred from file names), sampled from a patient given nivolumab and ipilimumab in sequence. The receptor source for this set is a human donor with melanoma. The CDR3 runs from the conserved cysteine through the conserved F or W. The D gene is left open where the match is weak. The size of a clone is reported for some rows only, either as once, few or many, or as a class for expanded clones.

TRBV29-1	NA	TRBJ1-1	13	NA	CSVETGHELEAFF	TGCAGCGTTGAAACGGGACACGAGCTTGAAGCTTTCTTT
TRBV7-9	NA	TRBJ2-3	13	NA	CASSQGITDTQYF	TGTGCCAGCAGCCAGGGAATCACAGATACGCAGTATTTT
TRBV7-9	TRBD1	TRBJ1-3	17	NA	CASSLARTGNSGNTIYF	TGTGCCAGCAGCTTAGCGAGGACAGGGAACTCTGGAAACACCATATATTTT
TRBV7-2	NA	TRBJ1-4	15	NA	CASSLLSSTNEKLFF	TGTGCCAGCAGCTTACTTTCCTCAACTAATGAAAAACTGTTTTTT
TRBV27	TRBD1	TRBJ2-7	14	NA	CASSPQGLGDEQYF	TGTGCCAGCAGTCCACAGGGGCTCGGGGACGAGCAGTACTTC
TRBV28	NA	TRBJ2-3	17	NA	CASSETTTRLDTDTQYF	TGTGCCAGCAGCGAAACGACGACTAGACTAGACACAGATACGCAGTATTTT
TRBV11-3	TRBD2	TRBJ2-5	17	NA	CASSLTFGLDMGETQYF	TGTGCCAGCAGCCTGACCTTTGGACTAGATATGGGAGAGACCCAGTACTTC
TRBV5-8	TRBD2	TRBJ2-5	13	NA	CASSPGLEETQYF	TGTGCCAGCAGCCCGGGACTAGAAGAGACCCAGTACTTC
TRBV19	TRBD1	TRBJ1-2	16	few	CASTSTPGQGDYGYTF	TGTGCCAGTACCTCTACACCGGGACAGGGAGACTATGGCTACACCTTC
TRBV4-3	NA	TRBJ2-3	16	NA	CASSQDRAGKTDTQYF	TGCGCCAGCAGCCAAGATCGGGCGGGTAAGACAGATACGCAGTATTTT
TRBV6-5	TRBD2	TRBJ2-5	15	NA	CASTSSGGIQETQYF	TGTGCCAGCACGAGTAGCGGGGGAATACAAGAGACCCAGTACTTC
TRBV4-3	TRBD2	TRBJ2-2	17	once	CASSRPIAGVNTGELFF	TGCGCCAGCAGTCGTCCCATAGCGGGGGTAAACACCGGGGAGCTGTTTTTT
TRBV19	NA	TRBJ2-1	11	NA	CASSIGIAMFF	TGTGCCAGTAGTATAGGAATAGCTATGTTCTTC
TRBV13	NA	TRBJ2-7	14	NA	CASSLSGYSYEQYF	TGTGCCAGCAGCTTATCGGGATACTCCTACGAGCAGTACTTC
TRBV7-9	NA	TRBJ1-2	19	NA	CASSLVGGAANLANYGYTF	TGTGCCAGCAGCTTAGTGGGCGGGGCAGCAAACCTAGCTAACTATGGCTACACCTTC
TRBV5-4	TRBD1	TRBJ2-1	16	NA	CASSFQGADIRNEQFF	TGTGCCAGCAGCTTTCAGGGGGCAGACATTCGTAATGAGCAGTTCTTC
TRBV2	NA	TRBJ2-1	17	NA	CASSEVVGTPLRGEQFF	TGTGCCAGCAGTGAAGTGGTTGGGACTCCCCTGAGGGGTGAGCAGTTCTTC
TRBV9	TRBD2	TRBJ2-3	16	NA	CASSPKSGGAADTQYF	TGTGCCAGCAGCCCGAAGAGCGGGGGGGCCGCAGATACGCAGTATTTT
TRBV5-1	NA	TRBJ2-3	13	NA	CASSLRGTDTQYF	TGCGCCAGCAGCTTACGCGGCACAGATACGCAGTATTTT
TRBV29-1	TRBD1	TRBJ1-2	14	NA	CSVEGTGVRTGYTF	TGCAGCGTTGAGGGGACAGGGGTACGCACGGGCTACACCTTC
TRBV9	TRBD2	TRBJ2-1	15	NA	CASSVESGGYNEQFF	TGTGCCAGCAGCGTAGAAAGCGGGGGCTACAATGAGCAGTTCTTC
TRBV5-4	NA	TRBJ2-7	15	NA	CASSSLDSNSYEQYF	TGTGCCAGCAGCTCCTTAGACAGTAATTCCTACGAGCAGTACTTC
TRBV5-1	NA	TRBJ2-3	15	once	CASSLTGGWADTQYF	TGCGCCAGCAGCTTGACAGGAGGGTGGGCAGATACGCAGTATTTT
TRBV5-1	NA	TRBJ1-1	14	NA	CASRMVGGNTEAFF	TGCGCCAGCAGAATGGTGGGGGGGAACACTGAAGCTTTCTTT
TRBV2	TRBD1	TRBJ1-5	15	NA	CASSEAGQGYQPQHF	TGTGCCAGCAGTGAGGCGGGACAGGGGTACCAGCCCCAGCATTTT